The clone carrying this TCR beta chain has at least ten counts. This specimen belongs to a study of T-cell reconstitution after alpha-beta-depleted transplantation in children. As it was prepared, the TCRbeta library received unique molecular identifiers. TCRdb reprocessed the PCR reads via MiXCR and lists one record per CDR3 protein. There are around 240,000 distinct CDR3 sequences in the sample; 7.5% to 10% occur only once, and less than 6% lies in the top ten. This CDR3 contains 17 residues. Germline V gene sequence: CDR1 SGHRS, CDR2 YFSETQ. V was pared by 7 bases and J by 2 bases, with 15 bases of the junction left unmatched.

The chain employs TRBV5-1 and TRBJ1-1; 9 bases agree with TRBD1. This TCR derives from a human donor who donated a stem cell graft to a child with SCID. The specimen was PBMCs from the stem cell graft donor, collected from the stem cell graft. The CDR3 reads CASRREGQGTFNTEAFF. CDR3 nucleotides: TGCGCCAGCCGTAGGGAGGGACAGGGAACCTTCAACACTGAAGCTTTCTTT.